The sequence of this TCR beta chain was determined in a study of PD-1 blockade in classical Hodgkin lymphoma. V was pared by 4 bases and J by 1 base, with 10 bases between. This CDR3 is 14 amino acids long. The germline V gene has CDR1 ENHRY and CDR2 SYGVKD. This clone turned up a few times. Its target is unknown. TCRdb's table, derived via immunoSEQ multiplex PCR, lists solely in-frame clones and lacks some. This sample carries 13,000 or so clones, roughly 76% of them seen once, and the ten largest clones take approximately 25%. Every one of the patients relapsed after autologous stem cell transplantation (brentuximab vedotin exposure was variable). Complete response, partial response or progressive disease was recorded as best response. Study-level points and caveats: Possible causes of repertoire differences, disease activity or prior therapy, remain undefined. CD4+ but not CD8+ TCR diversity rose significantly by C4D1.

The sample here was peripheral blood mononuclear cells (PBMCs), taken at baseline. The genes are TRBV10-3 and TRBJ1-1; D is unresolved. This sequence originates from a human donor with classical Hodgkin lymphoma. CDR3: CAISARGENTEAFF. The CDR3 bases are TGTGCCATCAGTGCTCGAGGAGAGAACACTGAAGCTTTCTTT.